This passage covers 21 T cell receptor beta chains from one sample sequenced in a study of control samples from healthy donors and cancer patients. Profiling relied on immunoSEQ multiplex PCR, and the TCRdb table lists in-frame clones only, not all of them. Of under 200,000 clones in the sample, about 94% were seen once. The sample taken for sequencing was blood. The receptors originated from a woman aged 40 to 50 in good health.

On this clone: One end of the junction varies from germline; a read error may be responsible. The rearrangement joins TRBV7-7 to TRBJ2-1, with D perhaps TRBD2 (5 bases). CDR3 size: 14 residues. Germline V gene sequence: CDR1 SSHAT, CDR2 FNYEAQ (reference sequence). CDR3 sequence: CASSRSPGGNEQFF. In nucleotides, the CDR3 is TGTGCTAGCAGCCGGAGTCCGGGCGGGAATGAGCAGTTCTTC.

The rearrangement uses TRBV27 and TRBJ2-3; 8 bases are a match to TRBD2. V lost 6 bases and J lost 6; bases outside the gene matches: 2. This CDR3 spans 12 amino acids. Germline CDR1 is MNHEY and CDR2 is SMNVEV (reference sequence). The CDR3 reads CASSGGGDTQYF. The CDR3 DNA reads TGTGCCAGCAGCGGCGGGGGGGATACGCAGTATTTT.

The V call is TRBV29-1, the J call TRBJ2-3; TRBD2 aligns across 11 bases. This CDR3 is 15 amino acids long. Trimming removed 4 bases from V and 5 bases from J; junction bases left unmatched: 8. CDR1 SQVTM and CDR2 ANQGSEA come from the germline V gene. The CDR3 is CSVGPSGRSRDTQYF. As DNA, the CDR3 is TGCAGCGTTGGTCCTAGCGGGAGGTCGCGAGATACGCAGTATTTT.

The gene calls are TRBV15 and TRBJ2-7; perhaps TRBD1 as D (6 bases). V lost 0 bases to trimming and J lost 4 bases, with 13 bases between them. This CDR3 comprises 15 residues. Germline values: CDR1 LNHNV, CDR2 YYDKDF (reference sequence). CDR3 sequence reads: CATSRDVTGSYEQYF. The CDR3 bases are TGTGCCACCAGCAGAGATGTGACAGGTTCTTACGAGCAGTACTTC. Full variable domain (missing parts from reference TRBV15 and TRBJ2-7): DAMVIQNPRYQVTQFGKPVTLSCSQTLNHNVMYWYQQKSSQAPKLLFHYYDKDFNNEADTPDNFQSRRPNTSFCFLDIRSPGLGDTAMYLCATSRDVTGSYEQYFGPGTRLTVT.

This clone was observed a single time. CDR3 region: CASSQIANTGELFF. CDR3 DNA sequence: TGCGCCAGCAGCCAAATAGCGAACACCGGGGAGCTGTTTTTT. The genes are TRBV4-3 and TRBJ2-2; D ambiguous. This CDR3 has 14 residues. Germline V gene lookup returns CDR1 LGHNA and CDR2 YSLEER. V was clipped by 2 bases and J by 0 bases, with 4 bases between them.

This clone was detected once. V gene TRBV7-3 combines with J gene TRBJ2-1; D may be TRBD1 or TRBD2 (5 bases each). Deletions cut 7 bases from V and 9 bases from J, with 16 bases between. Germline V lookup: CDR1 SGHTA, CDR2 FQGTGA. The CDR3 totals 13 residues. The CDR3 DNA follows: TGTGCCAGCACCTCCCCGGGGCTAGGTGAGCAGTTCTTC. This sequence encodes CASTSPGLGEQFF. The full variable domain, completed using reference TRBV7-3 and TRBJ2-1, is GAGVSQTPSNKVTEKGKYVELRCDPISGHTALYWYRQSLGQGPEFLIYFQGTGAADDSGLPNDRFFAVRPEGSVSTLKIQRTERGDSAVYLCASTSPGLGEQFFGPGTRLTVL.

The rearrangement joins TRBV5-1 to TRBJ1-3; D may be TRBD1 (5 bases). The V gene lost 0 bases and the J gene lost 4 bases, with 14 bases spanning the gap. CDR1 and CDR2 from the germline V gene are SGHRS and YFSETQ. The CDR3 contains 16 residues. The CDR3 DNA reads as TGCGCCAGCAGCTTGGAAGGAGGGAGGGACGGAAACACCATATATTTT. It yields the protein CASSLEGGRDGNTIYF.

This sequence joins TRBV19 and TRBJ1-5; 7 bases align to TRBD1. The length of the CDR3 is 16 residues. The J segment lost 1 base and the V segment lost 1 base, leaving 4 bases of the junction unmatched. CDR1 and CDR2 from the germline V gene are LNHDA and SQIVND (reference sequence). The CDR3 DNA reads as TGTGCCAGTAGTATAGTACCGGGACAGAGCAATCAGCCCCAGCATTTT. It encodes CASSIVPGQSNQPQHF.

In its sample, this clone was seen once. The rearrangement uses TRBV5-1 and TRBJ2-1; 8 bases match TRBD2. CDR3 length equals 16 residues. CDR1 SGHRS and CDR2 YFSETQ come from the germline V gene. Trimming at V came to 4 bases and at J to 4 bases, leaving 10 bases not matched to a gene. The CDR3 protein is CASSGRTSGIYNEQFF. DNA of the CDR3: TGCGCCAGCAGCGGGCGAACTAGCGGAATATACAATGAGCAGTTCTTC. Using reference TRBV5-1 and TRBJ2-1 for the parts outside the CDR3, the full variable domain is KAGVTQTPRYLIKTRGQQVTLSCSPISGHRSVSWYQQTPGQGLQFLFEYFSETQRNKGNFPGRFSGRQFSNSRSEMNVSTLELGDSALYLCASSGRTSGIYNEQFFGPGTRLTVL.

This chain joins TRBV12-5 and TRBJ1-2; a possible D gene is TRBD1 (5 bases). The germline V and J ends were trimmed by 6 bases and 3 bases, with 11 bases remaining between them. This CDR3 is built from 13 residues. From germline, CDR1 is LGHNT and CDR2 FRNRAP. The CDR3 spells CASGTRVDYGYTF. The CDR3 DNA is TGTGCTAGTGGAACCAGGGTAGACTATGGCTACACCTTC.

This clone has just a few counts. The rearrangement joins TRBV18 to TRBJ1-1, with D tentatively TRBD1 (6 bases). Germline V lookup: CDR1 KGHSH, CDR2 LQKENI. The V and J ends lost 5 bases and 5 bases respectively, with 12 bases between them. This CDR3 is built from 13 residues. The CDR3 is CASSLQGGTEAFF. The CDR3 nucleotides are TGTGCCAGCTCATTACAGGGTGGGACTGAAGCTTTCTTT.

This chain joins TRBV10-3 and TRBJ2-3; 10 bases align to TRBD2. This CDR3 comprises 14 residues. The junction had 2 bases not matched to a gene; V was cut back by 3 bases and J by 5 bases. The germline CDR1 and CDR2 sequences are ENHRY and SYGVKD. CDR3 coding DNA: TGTGCCATCAGTGAACAGCGGGAGGGAGATACGCAGTATTTT. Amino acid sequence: CAISEQREGDTQYF.

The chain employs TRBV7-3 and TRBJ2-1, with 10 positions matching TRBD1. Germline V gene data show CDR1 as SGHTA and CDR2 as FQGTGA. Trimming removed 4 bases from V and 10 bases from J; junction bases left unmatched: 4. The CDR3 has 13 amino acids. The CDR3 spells CASSSTGGGEQFF. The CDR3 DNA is TGTGCCAGCAGCTCGACAGGGGGCGGGGAGCAGTTCTTC.

The CDR3: CASSRGLAAYEQYF. CDR3 DNA: TGTGCCAGCAGCCGTGGACTAGCGGCCTACGAGCAGTACTTC. This sequence joins TRBV3-1 (or the pseudogene TRBV3-2) and TRBJ2-7, with TRBD2 matching over 10 bases. Trimming cost V 4 bases and J 2 bases; bases outside gene matches: 2. Germline CDR1 LGHDT, CDR2 YNNKEL (reference sequence). The CDR3 covers 14 residues.

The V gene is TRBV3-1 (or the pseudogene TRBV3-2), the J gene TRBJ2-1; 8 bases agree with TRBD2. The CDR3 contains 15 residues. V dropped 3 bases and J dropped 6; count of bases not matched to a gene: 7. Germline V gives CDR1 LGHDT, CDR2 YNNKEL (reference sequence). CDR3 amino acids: CASSHFRGGRNEQFF. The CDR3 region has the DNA TGTGCCAGCAGCCACTTTCGGGGGGGCCGCAATGAGCAGTTCTTC.

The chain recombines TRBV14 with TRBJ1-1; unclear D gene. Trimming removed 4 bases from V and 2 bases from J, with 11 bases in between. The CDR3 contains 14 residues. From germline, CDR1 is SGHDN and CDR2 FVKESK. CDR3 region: CASSPTPANTEAFF. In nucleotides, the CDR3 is TGTGCCAGCAGCCCGACGCCGGCAAACACTGAAGCTTTCTTT. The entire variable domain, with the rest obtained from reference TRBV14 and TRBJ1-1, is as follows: EAGVTQFPSHSVIEKGQTVTLRCDPISGHDNLYWYRRVMGKEIKFLLHFVKESKQDESGMPNNRFLAERTGGTYSTLKVQPAELEDSGVYFCASSPTPANTEAFFGQGTRLTVV.

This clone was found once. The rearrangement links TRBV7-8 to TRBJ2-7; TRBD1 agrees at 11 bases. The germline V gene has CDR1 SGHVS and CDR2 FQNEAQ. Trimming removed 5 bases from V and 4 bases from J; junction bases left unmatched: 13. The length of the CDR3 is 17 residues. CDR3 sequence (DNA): TGTGCCAGCAGCCCACCCGAAAGGGACAGGGGGTGGTACGAGCAGTACTTC. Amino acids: CASSPPERDRGWYEQYF.

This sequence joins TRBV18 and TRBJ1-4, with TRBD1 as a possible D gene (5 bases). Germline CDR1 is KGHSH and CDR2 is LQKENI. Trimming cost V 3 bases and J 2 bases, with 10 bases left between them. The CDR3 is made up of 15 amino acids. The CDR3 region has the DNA TGTGCCAGCTCACCTTCAGGGTCTACTAATGAAAAACTGTTTTTT. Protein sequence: CASSPSGSTNEKLFF.

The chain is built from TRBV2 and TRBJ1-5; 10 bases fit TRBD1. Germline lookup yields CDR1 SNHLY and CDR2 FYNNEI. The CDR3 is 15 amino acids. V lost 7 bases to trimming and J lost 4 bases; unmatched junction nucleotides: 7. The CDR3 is CASIPDRGPNQPQHF. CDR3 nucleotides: TGTGCCAGCATCCCCGACAGGGGGCCTAATCAGCCCCAGCATTTT.

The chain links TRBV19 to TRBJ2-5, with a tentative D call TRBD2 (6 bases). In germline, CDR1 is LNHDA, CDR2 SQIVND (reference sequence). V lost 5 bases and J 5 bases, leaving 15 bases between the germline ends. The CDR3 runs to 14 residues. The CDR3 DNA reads TGTGCCAGTAGTCAAGGACGGGGGTCCGAGACCCAGTACTTC. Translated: CASSQGRGSETQYF.

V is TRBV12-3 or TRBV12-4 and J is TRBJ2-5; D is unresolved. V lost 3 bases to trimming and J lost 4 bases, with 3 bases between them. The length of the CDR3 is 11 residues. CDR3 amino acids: CASSFRETQYF. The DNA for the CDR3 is TGTGCCAGCAGTTTCAGAGAGACCCAGTACTTC.